This T cell receptor (beta chain) was sequenced in a study of STAT5B mutations in CD4+ large granular lymphocyte leukemia (dated by TCRdb to between 2021 and 2022). General notes on the study: Among the healthy controls, the CDR3 'QG' motif was associated with a particular HLA allele. Flow cytometry performed on FACSCanto II or FACSVerse showed that the purified fractions had more than 95% purity among lymphocytes. The TCRbeta repertoires of CD4+ T-cell large granular lymphocyte leukemia patients were compared with the TCRbeta repertoires of healthy blood donors.

Overall study outcomes, separate from this receptor: CD4-sorted patient repertoires appeared more clonal than healthy CD4+ repertoires, and this difference persisted after removing the putative leukemic clones. Main leukemic clonotypes were private to each patient, although over 20% appeared at low frequency in other patients' non-leukemic repertoires. Enrichment of TRBV06-family usage was observed among the top patient clones (8/27) relative to healthy controls (2/35). Data were not HLA-matched; higher clonality in CD4+ versus CD8+ T-LGLL could reflect the relatively small sample size.

The immunoSEQ assay at survey resolution was applied to genomic DNA for sequencing of TCRbeta rearrangements. In the paper's pipeline: In the TCR sequencing data, the lowest productive clonotype frequency that could be detected was 2.59 x 10-5. Analyses included only productive TCRbeta rearrangements, meaning complete and in-frame sequences. Sample clonality was computed as Simpson clonality in the immunoSEQ Analyzer version 3.0. Clones were grouped by frequency into very rare, small, medium, large (1-20%) or hyperexpanded (>20%) categories. Generation probabilities were estimated with OLGA 1.2.3, V-gene circos plots were made with VDJtools, specificities were looked up in VDJdb, and CDR3 motifs were identified with GLIPH. The clones in this table, taken by TCRdb from immuneACCESS, are in-frame only. Not every clone is retained; where verified, under half of the shortfall comes from an unresolved V gene, and the cause of the rest is unknown. The V and J calls and the clone size are those of that table, but D and trimming were determined from the DNA. The sample profile shows 34,000 or so clones; roughly 80% of them were found once. The biggest ten clones account for roughly 4.4% of the sample.

The healthy controls were over 30 blood donors, and the buffy coats of these donors were supplied by the Finnish Red Cross blood service. All TCR-sequenced material derived from peripheral blood: patient blood samples and healthy donor buffy coats. Peripheral blood mononuclear cells were isolated by Ficoll-Hypaque gradient centrifugation. Magnetic purification was used to isolate CD4+ cells from the buffy coats of the healthy controls. The Gentra Puregene Cell and Tissue kit was used for genomic DNA extraction, and quantification was performed on a Qubit 2.0 fluorometer. According to the germline V gene (reference sequence), CDR1 reads MNHEY and CDR2 reads SMNVEV. V is pruned by 6 bases and J by 10 bases, leaving 10 bases of the junction without a gene match. From cysteine to phenylalanine, the CDR3 is 14 amino acids long. Only the CDR3 DNA stays, 42 bases, in frame from base 1. To note about this clone: Its binding antigen is unknown. It has no much larger one-base neighbor in the sample; base qualities were not kept.

The rearranged segments are TRBV27 and TRBJ2-1; 9 middle bases align to TRBD1. Source material: CD4+ T cells from blood buffy coats. This clonotype was sampled from a human donor in good health. The CDR3 here reads CASSPGQGLREQFF. The DNA sequence is TGTGCCAGCAGCCCGGGACAGGGACTACGGGAGCAGTTCTTC.